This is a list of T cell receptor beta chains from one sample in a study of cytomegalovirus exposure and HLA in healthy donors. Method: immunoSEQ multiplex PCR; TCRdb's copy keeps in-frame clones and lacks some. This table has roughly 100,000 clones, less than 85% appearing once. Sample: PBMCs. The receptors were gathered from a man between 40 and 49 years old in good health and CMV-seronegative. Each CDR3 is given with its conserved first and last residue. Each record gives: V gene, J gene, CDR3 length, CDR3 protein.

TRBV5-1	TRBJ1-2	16	CASSLSPRQANYGYTF
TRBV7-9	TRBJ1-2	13	CASSPGQGPGYTF
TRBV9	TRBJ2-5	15	CASSARGHPQETQYF
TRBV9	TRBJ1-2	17	CASSVEPRQGANYGYTF
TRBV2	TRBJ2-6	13	CASVYSGANVLTF
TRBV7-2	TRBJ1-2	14	CASSLGPRGVGYTF
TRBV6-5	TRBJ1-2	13	CASSHRDRLRYTF
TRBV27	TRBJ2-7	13	CASSLGKYYEQYF
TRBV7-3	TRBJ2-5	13	CASSPGQGETQYF
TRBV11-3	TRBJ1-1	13	CASSASGYTEAFF
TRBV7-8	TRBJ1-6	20	CASSAKNRDRVKSVGLPLHF
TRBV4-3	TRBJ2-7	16	CASSRGPLAGGYEQYF
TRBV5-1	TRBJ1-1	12	CASSQQGSEAFF
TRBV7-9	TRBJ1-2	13	CASSPREGYGYTF
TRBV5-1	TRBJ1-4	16	CASSPGWEAAGEKLFF
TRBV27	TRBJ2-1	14	CASSFSGLRSAQFF
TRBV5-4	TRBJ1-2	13	CASSLGQNYGYTF
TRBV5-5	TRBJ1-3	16	CASSLAGQAAGNTIYF
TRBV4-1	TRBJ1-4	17	CASSLTKRRLSGEKLFF
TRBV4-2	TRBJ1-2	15	CASSQHRGLGYGYTF
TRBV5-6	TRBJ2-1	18	CASSLAGLAGGENNEQFF
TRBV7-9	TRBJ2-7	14	CSSSPPAGAYEQYF
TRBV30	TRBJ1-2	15	CAWSRGGTGGYGYTF
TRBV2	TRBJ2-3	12	CASSWGGDTQYF
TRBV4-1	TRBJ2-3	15	CASSHLATSTDTQYF
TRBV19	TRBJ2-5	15	CASSKGQLELGTQYF
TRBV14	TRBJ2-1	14	CASSQFQGYNEQFF
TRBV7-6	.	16	CASSPVPIFRGLEQYF
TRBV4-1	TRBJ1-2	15	CASSLPGGAMSGYTF